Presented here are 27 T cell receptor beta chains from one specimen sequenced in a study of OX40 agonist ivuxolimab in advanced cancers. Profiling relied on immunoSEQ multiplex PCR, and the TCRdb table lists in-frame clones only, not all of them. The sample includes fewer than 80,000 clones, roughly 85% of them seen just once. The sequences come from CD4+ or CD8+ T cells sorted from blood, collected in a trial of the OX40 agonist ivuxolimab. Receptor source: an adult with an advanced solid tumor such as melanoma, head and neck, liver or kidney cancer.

Here the CDR3 reads CASSQEDGPYEQYF. CDR3 DNA sequence: TGTGCCAGCAGTCAAGAGGACGGACCCTACGAGCAGTACTTC. The genes are TRBV2 and TRBJ2-7; D gene uncertain. V gave up 5 bases and J gave up 2 bases, with 13 bases separating them. The CDR3 is 14 residues long. Germline assignment: CDR1 SNHLY and CDR2 FYNNEI. Full variable domain (remainder filled in from reference TRBV2 and TRBJ2-7): EPEVTQTPSHQVTQMGQEVILRCVPISNHLYFYWYRQILGQKVEFLVSFYNNEISEKSEIFDDQFSVERPDGSNFTLKIRSTKLEDSAMYFCASSQEDGPYEQYFGPGTRLTVT.

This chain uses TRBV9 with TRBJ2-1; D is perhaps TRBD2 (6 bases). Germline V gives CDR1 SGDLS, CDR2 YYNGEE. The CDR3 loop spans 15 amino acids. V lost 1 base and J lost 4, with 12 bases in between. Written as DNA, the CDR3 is TGTGCCAGCAGCGTAACGAGCGGGCTTTACAATGAGCAGTTCTTC. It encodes CASSVTSGLYNEQFF.

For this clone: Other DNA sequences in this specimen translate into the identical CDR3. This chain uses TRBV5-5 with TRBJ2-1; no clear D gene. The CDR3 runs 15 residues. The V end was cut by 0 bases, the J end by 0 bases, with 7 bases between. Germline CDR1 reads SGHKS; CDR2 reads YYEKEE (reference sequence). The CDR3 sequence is CASSLGQSSYNEQFF. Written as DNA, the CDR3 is TGTGCCAGCAGCTTGGGTCAGAGCTCCTACAATGAGCAGTTCTTC. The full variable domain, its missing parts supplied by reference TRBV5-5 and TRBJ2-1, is DAGVTQSPTHLIKTRGQQVTLRCSPISGHKSVSWYQQVLGQGPQFIFQYYEKEERGRGNFPDRFSARQFPNYSSELNVNALLLGDSALYLCASSLGQSSYNEQFFGPGTRLTVL.

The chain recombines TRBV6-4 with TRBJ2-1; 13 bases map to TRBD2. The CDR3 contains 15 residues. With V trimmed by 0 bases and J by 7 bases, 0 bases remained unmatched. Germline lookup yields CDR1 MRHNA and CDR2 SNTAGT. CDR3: CASSDSLAGGNEQFF. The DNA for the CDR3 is TGTGCCAGCAGTGACTCACTAGCGGGGGGGAATGAGCAGTTCTTC.

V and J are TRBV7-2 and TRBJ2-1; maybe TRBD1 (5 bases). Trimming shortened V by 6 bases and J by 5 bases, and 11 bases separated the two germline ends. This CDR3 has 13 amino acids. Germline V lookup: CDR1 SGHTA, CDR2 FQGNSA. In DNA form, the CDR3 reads TGTGCCAGCAGTTTACAAGGGGACAATGAGCAGTTCTTC. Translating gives CASSLQGDNEQFF.

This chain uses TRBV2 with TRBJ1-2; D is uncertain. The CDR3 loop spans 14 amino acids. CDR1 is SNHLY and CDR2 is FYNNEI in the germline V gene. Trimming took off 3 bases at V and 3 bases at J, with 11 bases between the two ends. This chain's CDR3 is CASSEDGFYYGYTF. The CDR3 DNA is TGTGCCAGCAGTGAGGACGGATTCTACTATGGCTACACCTTC.

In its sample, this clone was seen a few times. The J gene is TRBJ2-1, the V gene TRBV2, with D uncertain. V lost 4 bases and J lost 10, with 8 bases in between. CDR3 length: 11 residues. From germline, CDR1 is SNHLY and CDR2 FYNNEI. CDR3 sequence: CASSGRWEQFF. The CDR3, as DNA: TGTGCCAGCAGTGGGCGGTGGGAGCAGTTCTTC.

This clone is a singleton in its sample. CDR3 loop: CASSVGRQPTEAFF. The CDR3 DNA is TGTGCCAGCAGCGTAGGTCGACAGCCCACTGAAGCTTTCTTT. This chain joins TRBV9 and TRBJ1-1; D possibly corresponds to TRBD1 (5 bases). Germline CDR1 and CDR2: SGDLS and YYNGEE. Trimming removed 0 bases from V and 4 bases from J, with 10 bases in between. CDR3 length: 14 amino acids.

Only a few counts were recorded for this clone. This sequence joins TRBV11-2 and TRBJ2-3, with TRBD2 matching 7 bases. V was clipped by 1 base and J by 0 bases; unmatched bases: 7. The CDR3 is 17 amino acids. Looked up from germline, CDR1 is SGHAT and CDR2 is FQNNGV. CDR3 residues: CASSLVRGSTSTDTQYF. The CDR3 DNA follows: TGTGCCAGCAGCTTAGTTCGCGGGAGCACTAGCACAGATACGCAGTATTTT.

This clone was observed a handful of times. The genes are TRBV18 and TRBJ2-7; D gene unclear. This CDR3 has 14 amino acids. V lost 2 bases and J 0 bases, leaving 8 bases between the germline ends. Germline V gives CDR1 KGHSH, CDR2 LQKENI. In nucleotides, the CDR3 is TGTGCCAGCTCACCAGGAACATCCTCCTACGAGCAGTACTTC. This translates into CASSPGTSSYEQYF.

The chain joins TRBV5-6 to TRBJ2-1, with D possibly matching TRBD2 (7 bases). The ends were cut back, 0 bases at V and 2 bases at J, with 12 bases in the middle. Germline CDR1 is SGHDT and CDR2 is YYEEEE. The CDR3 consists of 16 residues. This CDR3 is CASSLGGGPPYNEQFF. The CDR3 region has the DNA TGTGCCAGCAGCTTGGGGGGGGGCCCCCCCTACAATGAGCAGTTCTTC.

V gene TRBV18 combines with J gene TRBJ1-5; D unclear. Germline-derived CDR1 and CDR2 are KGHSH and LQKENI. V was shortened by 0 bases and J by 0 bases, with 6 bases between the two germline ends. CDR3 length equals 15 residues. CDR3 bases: TGTGCCAGCTCACCACCGGGCAGTAGCAATCAGCCCCAGCATTTT. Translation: CASSPPGSSNQPQHF. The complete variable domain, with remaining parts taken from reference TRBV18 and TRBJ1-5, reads NAGVMQNPRHLVRRRGQEARLRCSPMKGHSHVYWYRQLPEEGLKFMVYLQKENIIDESGMPKERFSAEFPKEGPSILRIQQVVRGDSAAYFCASSPPGSSNQPQHFGDGTRLSIL.

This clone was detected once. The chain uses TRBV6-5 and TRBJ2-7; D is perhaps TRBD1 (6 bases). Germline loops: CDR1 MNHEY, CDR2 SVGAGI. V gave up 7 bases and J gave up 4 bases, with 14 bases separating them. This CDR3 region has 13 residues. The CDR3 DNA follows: TGTGCCAGCAAGACGGGACAACTGTACGAGCAGTACTTC. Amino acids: CASKTGQLYEQYF.

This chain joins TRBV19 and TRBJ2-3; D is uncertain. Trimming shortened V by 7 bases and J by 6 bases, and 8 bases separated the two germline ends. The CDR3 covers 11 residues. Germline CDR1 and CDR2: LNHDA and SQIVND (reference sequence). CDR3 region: CASTEGDTQYF. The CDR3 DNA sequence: TGTGCCAGTACCGAAGGGGATACGCAGTATTTT.

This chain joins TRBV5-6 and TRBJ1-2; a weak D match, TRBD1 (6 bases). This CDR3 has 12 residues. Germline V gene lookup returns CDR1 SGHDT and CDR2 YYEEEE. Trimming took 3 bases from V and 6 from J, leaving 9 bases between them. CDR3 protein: CASSSRGNGYTF. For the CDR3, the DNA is TGTGCCAGCAGCTCAAGGGGGAATGGCTACACCTTC.

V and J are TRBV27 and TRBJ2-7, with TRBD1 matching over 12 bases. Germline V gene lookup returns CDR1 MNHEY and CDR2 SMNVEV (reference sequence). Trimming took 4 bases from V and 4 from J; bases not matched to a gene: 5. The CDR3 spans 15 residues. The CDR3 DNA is TGTGCCAGCAGTTCACCGGGACAGGGGGCTTACGAGCAGTACTTC. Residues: CASSSPGQGAYEQYF.

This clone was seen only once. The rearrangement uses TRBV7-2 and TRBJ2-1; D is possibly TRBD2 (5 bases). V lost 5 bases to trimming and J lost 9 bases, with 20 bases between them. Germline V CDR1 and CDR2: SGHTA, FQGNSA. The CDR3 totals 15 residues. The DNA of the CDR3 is TGTGCCAGCAGCATCTCGGACTCCTCCGATGGTGAGCAGTTCTTC. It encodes CASSISDSSDGEQFF.

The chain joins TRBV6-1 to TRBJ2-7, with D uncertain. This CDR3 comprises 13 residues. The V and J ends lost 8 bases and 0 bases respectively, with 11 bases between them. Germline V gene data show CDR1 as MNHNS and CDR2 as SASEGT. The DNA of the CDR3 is TGTGCCAGCGCTAAGCCTAGCTCCTACGAGCAGTACTTC. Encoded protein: CASAKPSSYEQYF.

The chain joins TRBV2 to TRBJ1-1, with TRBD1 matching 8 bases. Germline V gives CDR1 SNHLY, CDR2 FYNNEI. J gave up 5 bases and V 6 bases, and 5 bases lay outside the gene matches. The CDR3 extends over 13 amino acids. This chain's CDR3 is CASRGQGITEAFF. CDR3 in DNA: TGTGCCAGCAGAGGACAGGGAATAACTGAAGCTTTCTTT. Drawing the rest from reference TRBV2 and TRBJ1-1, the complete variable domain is EPEVTQTPSHQVTQMGQEVILRCVPISNHLYFYWYRQILGQKVEFLVSFYNNEISEKSEIFDDQFSVERPDGSNFTLKIRSTKLEDSAMYFCASRGQGITEAFFGQGTRLTVV.

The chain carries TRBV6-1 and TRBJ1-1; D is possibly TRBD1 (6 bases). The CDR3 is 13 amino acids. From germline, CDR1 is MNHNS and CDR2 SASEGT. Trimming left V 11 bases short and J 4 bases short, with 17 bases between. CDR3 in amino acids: CAGGQIEGTEAFF. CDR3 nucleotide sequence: TGTGCCGGAGGACAGATCGAGGGCACTGAAGCTTTCTTT.

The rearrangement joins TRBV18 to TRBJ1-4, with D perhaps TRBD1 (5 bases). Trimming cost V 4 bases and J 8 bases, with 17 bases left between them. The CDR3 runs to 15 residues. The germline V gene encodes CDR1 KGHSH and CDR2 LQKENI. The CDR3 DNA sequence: TGTGCCAGCTCACGATGGTTTCAGGGTGAGGAAAAACTGTTTTTT. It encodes CASSRWFQGEEKLFF.

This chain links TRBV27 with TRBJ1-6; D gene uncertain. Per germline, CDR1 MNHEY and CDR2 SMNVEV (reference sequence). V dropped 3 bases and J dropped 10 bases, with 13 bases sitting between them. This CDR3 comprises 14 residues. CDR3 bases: TGTGCCAGCAGTTTTAGTTTTTTGACGTCACCCCTCCACTTT. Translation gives CASSFSFLTSPLHF.

The CDR3 DNA sequence: TGTGCCAGTAGTATCTTACCGGGGAAAGTAGATACGCAGTATTTT. Translated: CASSILPGKVDTQYF. The chain uses TRBV19 and TRBJ2-3; possibly TRBD2 for D (5 bases). The germline V and J ends were trimmed by 3 bases and 5 bases, with 15 bases remaining between them. CDR1 is LNHDA and CDR2 is SQIVND in the germline V gene (reference sequence). The CDR3 has 15 residues.

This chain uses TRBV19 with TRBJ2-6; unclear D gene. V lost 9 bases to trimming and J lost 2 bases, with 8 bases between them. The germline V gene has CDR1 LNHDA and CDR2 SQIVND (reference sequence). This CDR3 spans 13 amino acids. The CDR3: CASRDPGANVLTF. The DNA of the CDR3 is TGTGCCAGCCGCGACCCTGGGGCCAACGTCCTGACTTTC.

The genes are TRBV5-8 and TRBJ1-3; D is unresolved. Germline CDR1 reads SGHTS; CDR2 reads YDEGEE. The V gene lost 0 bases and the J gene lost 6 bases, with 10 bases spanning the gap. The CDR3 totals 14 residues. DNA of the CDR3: TGTGCCAGCAGCTTGGGTCAGCCTTTAAACACCATATATTTT. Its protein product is CASSLGQPLNTIYF. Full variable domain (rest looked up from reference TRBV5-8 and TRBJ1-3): EAGVTQSPTHLIKTRGQQATLRCSPISGHTSVYWYQQALGLGLQFLLWYDEGEERNRGNFPPRFSGRQFPNYSSELNVNALELEDSALYLCASSLGQPLNTIYFGEGSWLTVV.

CDR3 in amino acids: CASSSQGPYEKLFF. The CDR3 DNA is TGCGCCAGCAGCTCGCAGGGCCCTTATGAAAAACTGTTTTTT. The chain carries TRBV5-1 and TRBJ1-4, with D tentatively TRBD1 (5 bases). Germline lookup yields CDR1 SGHRS and CDR2 YFSETQ. Trimming shortened V by 3 bases and J by 6 bases, and 12 bases separated the two germline ends. CDR3 size: 14 residues. The whole variable domain, remainder taken from reference TRBV5-1 and TRBJ1-4, is KAGVTQTPRYLIKTRGQQVTLSCSPISGHRSVSWYQQTPGQGLQFLFEYFSETQRNKGNFPGRFSGRQFSNSRSEMNVSTLELGDSALYLCASSSQGPYEKLFFGSGTQLSVL.

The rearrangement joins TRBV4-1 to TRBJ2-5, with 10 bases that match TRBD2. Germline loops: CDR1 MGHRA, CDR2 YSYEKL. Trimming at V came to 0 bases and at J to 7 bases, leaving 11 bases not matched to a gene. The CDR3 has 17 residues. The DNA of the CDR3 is TGCGCCAGCAGCCAAGATCCAGGGACTAGCGTTACGGGGACCCAGTACTTC. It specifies CASSQDPGTSVTGTQYF.